These 29 T cell receptor beta chains came from one sample sequenced in a study of T cell responses to AZD1222 COVID-19 vaccine. Libraries were prepared by immunoSEQ multiplex PCR; TCRdb keeps only in-frame clonotypes and omits some of them. The data contain around 150,000 clones, around 90% of them singletons. The specimen comprised peripheral blood, sampled 28 days after the second dose of the MenACWY control vaccine. These receptors all come from an adult who received the MenACWY meningococcal vaccine as a control.

This chain uses TRBV19 with TRBJ2-7; 11 bases fit TRBD2. The CDR3 totals 15 residues. Trimming cost V 3 bases and J 0 bases; bases outside gene matches: 1. Germline V gene data show CDR1 as LNHDA and CDR2 as SQIVND (reference sequence). The CDR3 sequence is CASSMTSGDSYEQYF. The CDR3 DNA reads as TGTGCCAGTAGTATGACTAGCGGGGACTCCTACGAGCAGTACTTC. Looking up the rest from reference TRBV19 and TRBJ2-7 gives the full variable domain: DGGITQSPKYLFRKEGQNVTLSCEQNLNHDAMYWYRQDPGQGLRLIYYSQIVNDFQKGDIAEGYSVSREKKESFPLTVTSAQKNPTAFYLCASSMTSGDSYEQYFGPGTRLTVT.

This chain joins TRBV29-1 and TRBJ2-6; 7 bases agree with TRBD1. Germline loops: CDR1 SQVTM, CDR2 ANQGSEA. The V gene end was trimmed by 4 bases and the J gene end by 1 base; junction bases not matched to a gene: 7. CDR3 length: 16 residues. In nucleotides, the CDR3 is TGCAGCGTTGTTGGCGACAGGGCATCTGGGGCCAACGTCCTGACTTTC. This gives the protein CSVVGDRASGANVLTF.

The chain's CDR3 is CASSEADEKLFF. CDR3 bases: TGTGCCAGTAGTGAGGCGGATGAAAAACTGTTTTTT. The chain joins TRBV19 to TRBJ1-4, with unresolved D. The germline CDR1 and CDR2 sequences are LNHDA and SQIVND (reference sequence). V dropped 5 bases and J dropped 6 bases, with 7 bases sitting between them. The CDR3 length is 12 residues.

A single count supports this clone. V is TRBV18 and J is TRBJ1-2; 8 bases are a match to TRBD1. CDR3 length equals 12 residues. CDR1 is KGHSH and CDR2 is LQKENI in the germline V gene. V was clipped by 3 bases and J by 6 bases; unmatched bases: 0. This CDR3 is CASSPDRDGYTF. The CDR3 nucleotides read TGTGCCAGCTCACCGGACAGGGATGGCTACACCTTC.

This clone has just one count. The chain joins TRBV29-1 to TRBJ2-1, with D possibly being TRBD1 (6 bases). Germline values: CDR1 SQVTM, CDR2 ANQGSEA. There are 15 residues in the CDR3. Trimming left V 0 bases short and J 1 base short, with 10 bases between. CDR3 sequence (DNA): TGCAGCGTTGAAGAAAGGGGGATTTCCTACAATGAGCAGTTCTTC. It translates to CSVEERGISYNEQFF.

This sequence joins TRBV13 and TRBJ2-7; 12 bases agree with TRBD2. V was clipped by 5 bases and J by 4 bases; unmatched bases: 12. The CDR3 loop spans 17 amino acids. Germline CDR1 is PRHDT and CDR2 is FYEKMQ (reference sequence). The chain's CDR3 is CASSPTSVLAGGYEQYF. The CDR3 coding sequence is TGTGCCAGCAGCCCCACCTCGGTGCTAGCGGGAGGGTACGAGCAGTACTTC.

The chain joins TRBV18 to TRBJ1-4; possibly TRBD1 for D (6 bases). V shed 2 bases and J shed 0 bases, with 13 bases lying between them. In germline, CDR1 is KGHSH, CDR2 LQKENI. This CDR3 has 17 residues. In DNA, the CDR3 is TGTGCCAGCTCACCAAGGGCAGGGGATGCAACTAATGAAAAACTGTTTTTT. It is translated as CASSPRAGDATNEKLFF.

This clone was recorded only once. As DNA, the CDR3 is TGTGCCAGCAGTGATCCGCGAGGGAGTAATTCACCCCTCCACTTT. Encoded protein: CASSDPRGSNSPLHF. The J gene is TRBJ1-6, the V gene TRBV25-1; no reliable D call. The V end lost 3 bases, the J end lost 6 bases, and 12 bases lay between the germline ends. Germline values: CDR1 MGHDK, CDR2 SYGVNS. The CDR3 is 15 residues long.

The V gene is TRBV30, the J gene TRBJ1-1; a possible D gene is TRBD1 (6 bases). The CDR3 consists of 10 residues. From germline, CDR1 is GTSNPN and CDR2 SVGIG (reference sequence). Trimming stripped 8 bases from V and 11 bases from J, with 15 bases between. The CDR3 DNA follows: TGTGCCCTGGGGGGCAGCCACGCTTTCTTT. It specifies CALGGSHAFF.

V gene TRBV19 combines with J gene TRBJ2-5; D unclear. Germline loops: CDR1 LNHDA, CDR2 SQIVND (reference sequence). V was clipped by 5 bases and J by 2 bases, with 15 bases between them. The CDR3 consists of 15 residues. CDR3 residues: CASSGIQSAQETQYF. CDR3 coding DNA: TGTGCCAGTAGTGGCATACAGAGTGCACAAGAGACCCAGTACTTC.

The chain uses TRBV5-1 and TRBJ2-7; 10 bases agree with TRBD1. J lost 3 bases, V lost 2 bases, and 5 bases had no gene match. Per the germline V gene, CDR1 is SGHRS and CDR2 is YFSETQ. The CDR3 is 15 residues long. The CDR3 sequence is CASSFSGTGVYEQYF. CDR3 in DNA: TGCGCCAGCAGCTTCTCCGGGACAGGGGTCTACGAGCAGTACTTC.

The chain has TRBV2 and TRBJ2-3; TRBD2 agrees at 7 bases. V shed 0 bases and J 0 bases; nucleotides not matched to a gene: 9. Germline loops: CDR1 SNHLY, CDR2 FYNNEI. The CDR3 contains 18 residues. The CDR3 region is CASSEALILASSTDTQYF. The CDR3 DNA follows: TGTGCCAGCAGTGAAGCGCTGATACTAGCGTCGAGCACAGATACGCAGTATTTT.

The chain couples TRBV18 to TRBJ2-5; 7 bases line up with TRBD1. Germline V lookup: CDR1 KGHSH, CDR2 LQKENI. The CDR3 sequence is 14 residues long. V was clipped by 6 bases and J by 1 base; unmatched bases: 5. The DNA of the CDR3 is TGTGCCAGCTCGCTAGGGACAGCCCAAGAGACCCAGTACTTC. Its protein is CASSLGTAQETQYF.

V is TRBV28 and J is TRBJ1-4; 7 positions match TRBD1. Germline V gene sequence: CDR1 MDHEN, CDR2 SYDVKM. V lost 4 bases, J lost 6 bases, and 8 bases stayed unmatched. This CDR3 has 15 amino acids. This chain's CDR3 is CASSSPDRVYEKLFF. The CDR3 DNA follows: TGTGCCAGCAGTTCCCCCGACAGGGTATATGAAAAACTGTTTTTT.

The chain couples TRBV7-9 to TRBJ2-5; no firm D call. From germline, CDR1 is SEHNR and CDR2 FQNEAQ (reference sequence). V was pared by 5 bases and J by 2 bases, with 12 bases between. This CDR3 is 14 amino acids long. This CDR3 reads CASSPFGQQETQYF. DNA of the CDR3: TGTGCCAGCAGCCCGTTCGGTCAACAAGAGACCCAGTACTTC.

The rearrangement joins TRBV19 to TRBJ2-2, with unresolved D. The CDR3 has 15 residues. V lost 0 bases and J lost 4, with 9 bases in between. Germline CDR1 is LNHDA and CDR2 is SQIVND (reference sequence). CDR3 loop: CASSIELRRTGELFF. Written as DNA, the CDR3 is TGTGCCAGTAGTATAGAACTGAGGCGCACCGGGGAGCTGTTTTTT.

This chain links TRBV6-2 or TRBV6-3 with TRBJ2-7; 7 positions match TRBD2. Per germline, CDR1 MNHEY and CDR2 SVGEGT. The V segment lost 2 bases and the J segment 1 base; nucleotides outside the gene matches: 8. This CDR3 is 16 amino acids long. The CDR3 nucleotides read TGTGCCAGCAGTTACCCTCCTGCTAGCGGATCCTACGAGCAGTACTTC. Translated, it gives CASSYPPASGSYEQYF.

The chain has TRBV29-1 and TRBJ1-1, with D perhaps TRBD1 (5 bases). V was shortened by 4 bases and J by 7 bases, with 10 bases between the two germline ends. Germline values: CDR1 SQVTM, CDR2 ANQGSEA. The CDR3 has 11 amino acids. The CDR3 sequence: CSVVTAVEAFF. The CDR3 DNA reads TGCAGCGTTGTGACAGCGGTTGAAGCTTTCTTT.

This clone was observed once. The chain combines TRBV18 with TRBJ1-5; D may be TRBD1 (5 bases). The CDR3 sequence is 14 residues long. The germline V gene encodes CDR1 KGHSH and CDR2 LQKENI. V lost 6 bases and J lost 0, with 9 bases in between. DNA of the CDR3: TGTGCCAGCTCCTCGACAGATAGCAATCAGCCCCAGCATTTT. Translation: CASSSTDSNQPQHF. Supplemented by reference TRBV18 and TRBJ1-5, the full variable domain reads NAGVMQNPRHLVRRRGQEARLRCSPMKGHSHVYWYRQLPEEGLKFMVYLQKENIIDESGMPKERFSAEFPKEGPSILRIQQVVRGDSAAYFCASSSTDSNQPQHFGDGTRLSIL.

The chain links TRBV18 to TRBJ1-3; D is ambiguous. Germline lookup yields CDR1 KGHSH and CDR2 LQKENI. The CDR3 has 15 amino acids. The V and J ends lost 1 base and 4 bases respectively, with 11 bases between them. In DNA, the CDR3 is TGTGCCAGCTCACCACTTCCGGGCGCGGGAAACACCATATATTTT. It encodes CASSPLPGAGNTIYF.

In its sample, this clone was seen once. The chain couples TRBV5-1 to TRBJ2-5; tentative D call: TRBD1 (5 bases). CDR1 and CDR2 (germline): SGHRS, YFSETQ. The CDR3 sequence is 15 residues long. Between the trimmed V and J ends, which lost 1 base and 1 base, there was a span of 11 bases. CDR3 residues: CASSLLTVTQETQYF. CDR3 sequence (DNA): TGCGCCAGCAGCTTGCTGACAGTTACCCAAGAGACCCAGTACTTC.

The chain couples TRBV5-1 to TRBJ2-5; possibly TRBD2 for D (6 bases). V was clipped by 0 bases and J by 10 bases, with 10 bases between them. The germline V gene has CDR1 SGHRS and CDR2 YFSETQ. This CDR3 is built from 12 residues. CDR3 residues: CASSLAVGGQYF. CDR3 sequence (DNA): TGCGCCAGCAGCTTGGCCGTGGGGGGCCAGTACTTC.

The chain recombines TRBV24-1 with TRBJ2-5; tentative D call: TRBD1 (6 bases). Germline V CDR1 and CDR2: KGHDR, SFDVKD. The V end lost 3 bases, the J end lost 2 bases, and 12 bases lay between the germline ends. The CDR3 is 15 residues long. CDR3 region: CATSDKRTVQETQYF. In nucleotides, the CDR3 is TGTGCCACCAGTGATAAGAGGACAGTTCAAGAGACCCAGTACTTC.

The chain employs TRBV29-1 and TRBJ2-7, with 7 nucleotides matching TRBD1. J lost 3 bases, V lost 6 bases, and 5 bases had no gene match. From germline, CDR1 is SQVTM and CDR2 ANQGSEA. This CDR3 has 12 amino acids. The CDR3 nucleotides are TGCAGCGTGGGGGACAGCAACTACGAGCAGTACTTC. As protein: CSVGDSNYEQYF.

The chain is built from TRBV19 and TRBJ2-3; 14 nucleotides match TRBD2. J lost 1 base, V lost 5 bases, and 8 bases had no gene match. CDR1 and CDR2 from the germline V gene are LNHDA and SQIVND (reference sequence). This CDR3 comprises 18 residues. The CDR3 DNA reads TGTGCCAGTAGTTTCCGACTAGCGGGGGGGCCGGGCACAGATACGCAGTATTTT. Its translation: CASSFRLAGGPGTDTQYF.

The genes are TRBV11-2 and TRBJ2-1, with D perhaps matching TRBD2 (5 bases). V lost 3 bases and J lost 7, with 13 bases in between. The germline V gene has CDR1 SGHAT and CDR2 FQNNGV. The length of the CDR3 is 14 residues. In nucleotides, the CDR3 is TGTGCCAGCAGCTTTACTAGGTCCCCAAATGAGCAGTTCTTC. Encoded protein: CASSFTRSPNEQFF.

Turning to this clone: The sample holds other DNA sequences that translate to the same CDR3. The chain has TRBV3-1 (or the pseudogene TRBV3-2) and TRBJ2-5; TRBD1 aligns across 11 bases. Germline-derived CDR1 and CDR2 are LGHDT and YNNKEL (reference sequence). This CDR3 has 15 residues. V lost 4 bases to trimming and J lost 2 bases; unmatched junction nucleotides: 3. The CDR3 loop reads CASSRGTGGQETQYF. Here the CDR3 DNA reads TGTGCCAGCAGCCGAGGGACAGGGGGGCAAGAGACCCAGTACTTC.

The gene calls are TRBV5-1 and TRBJ2-2; 7 positions agree with TRBD2. The CDR3 has 16 amino acids. CDR1 and CDR2 (germline): SGHRS, YFSETQ. V was pared by 0 bases and J by 3 bases, with 5 bases of the junction left unmatched. In DNA form, the CDR3 reads TGCGCCAGCAGCTTGGTGGGTGGACTAGACACCGGGGAGCTGTTTTTT. Translated, it gives CASSLVGGLDTGELFF.

This rearrangement joins TRBV4-3 to TRBJ2-2; D possibly corresponds to TRBD1 (5 bases). Trimming removed 0 bases at V and 1 base at J, with 12 bases between. The CDR3 length is 17 residues. Germline CDR1 is LGHNA and CDR2 is YSLEER. The CDR3 sequence is CASSQDWGGVNTGELFF. The CDR3 DNA reads TGCGCCAGCAGCCAAGATTGGGGCGGAGTGAACACCGGGGAGCTGTTTTTT.